A selection of T cell receptor beta chains follows, all from one sample in a study of blood T cell repertoires in COVID-19. Repertoires were generated with immunoSEQ multiplex PCR, while TCRdb's copy carries only in-frame clones and drops some. The sample shows about 250,000 clones, over 75% of them seen only once. Sequenced material: PBMCs or T cells enriched from blood (not recorded which). These TCRs come from a young woman who had recovered from COVID-19. The CDR3 runs from the conserved cysteine through the conserved F or W. D genes are given only for firm matches. The listing skips clone size in some rows; elsewhere it reads once, few, many or a size class.

clone size,J gene,V gene,D gene,CDR3 DNA,CDR3 protein
-,TRBJ1-5,TRBV9,-,TGTGCCAGCAGCCCCCCAAGACAGGAGTGCAATCAGCCCCAGCATTTT,CASSPPRQECNQPQHF
-,TRBJ1-1,TRBV6-5,TRBD1,TGTGCCAGCAGTTACGTGGACAGGGGGCCTATCGCTGAAGCTTTCTTT,CASSYVDRGPIAEAFF
few,TRBJ2-2,TRBV28,-,TGTGCCAGCACCCTCCCGGGGGTAGGGGGCGCTTACGCCGGGGAGCTGTTTTTT,CASTLPGVGGAYAGELFF
-,TRBJ1-2,TRBV5-1,TRBD1,TGCGCCAGCAGTTTCGGGACAGTCCAGGGGGGCTACACCTTC,CASSFGTVQGGYTF
-,TRBJ1-5,TRBV28,-,TGTGCCAGCAGTTTATTTGGGGGGAGAGGCAATCAGCCCCAGCATTTT,CASSLFGGRGNQPQHF
once,TRBJ2-2,TRBV5-1,TRBD2,TGCGCCAGCAGCTCCCATAGCGGGGGGGCCGTCACCGGGGAGCTGTTTTTT,CASSSHSGGAVTGELFF
-,TRBJ2-7,TRBV6-6,-,TGTGCCAGCAGTTATCAGGCCTCCTACGAGCAGTACTTC,CASSYQASYEQYF
-,TRBJ2-3,TRBV11-2,TRBD2,TGTGCCAGCAGCTTAGGAGCTAGCGGGGATGGCACAGATACGCAGTATTTT,CASSLGASGDGTDTQYF
-,TRBJ2-7,TRBV12-3/TRBV12-4,-,TGTGCCAGCAGTTTATCCGAGGAGCAGTACTTC,CASSLSEEQYF
-,TRBJ2-7,TRBV19,TRBD1,TGTGCCAGTAGTATAGACGGGACAGGGTCCTACGAGCAGTACTTC,CASSIDGTGSYEQYF
once,TRBJ2-5,TRBV4-1,TRBD2,TGCGCCAGCAGCCAGCGACCGCCCCGGGCTAGCGGGGCCCTCCAAGAGACCCAGTACTTC,CASSQRPPRASGALQETQYF
-,TRBJ2-3,TRBV2,-,TGTGCCAGCAGAGCGCTGGGCACAGATACGCAGTATTTT,CASRALGTDTQYF
few,TRBJ1-2,TRBV5-1,-,TGCGCCAGCAGCTTGGCAGATAACTATGGCTACACCTTC,CASSLADNYGYTF
-,TRBJ2-2,TRBV2,TRBD1,TGTGCCAGCAGGTCTACCCTAGGGACAGGGGGGAGCACCGGGGAGCTGTTTTTT,CASRSTLGTGGSTGELFF
-,TRBJ1-5,TRBV9,TRBD1,TGTGCCAGCAGCCCCAAGACAGGGGCGAACAATCAGCCCCAGCATTTT,CASSPKTGANNQPQHF
-,TRBJ1-2,TRBV19,-,TGTGCCAGTAGTACCCGGACAGAATCTAACTATGGCTACACCTTC,CASSTRTESNYGYTF
-,TRBJ2-3,TRBV28,-,TGTGCCAGCAGTTTAAGGGCTAGCCTTGGAGATACGCAGTATTTT,CASSLRASLGDTQYF
few,TRBJ1-5,TRBV9,TRBD1,TGTGCCAGCAGCGCGGACAGGGGCAATCAGCCCCAGCATTTT,CASSADRGNQPQHF
-,TRBJ1-5,TRBV6-2/TRBV6-3,TRBD1,TGTGCCAGCAGCGACCCCGACAGGGCTATGGGCAATCAGCCCCAGCATTTT,CASSDPDRAMGNQPQHF
-,TRBJ2-3,TRBV6-5,TRBD2,TGTGCCAGCAAGCCAACGGGAGGACCCACAGATACGCAGTATTTT,CASKPTGGPTDTQYF
-,TRBJ1-2,TRBV28,TRBD1,TGTGCCACCGGGACAGTTCCCGGCTACACCTTC,CATGTVPGYTF
-,TRBJ2-1,TRBV30,-,TGTGCCTGGAGTCCCGGATCGGCCACCAGGGAGCAGTTCTTC,CAWSPGSATREQFF
-,TRBJ1-2,TRBV6-5,-,TGTGCCAGCAGTTACTCGCAGCAGGATGGCTACACCTTC,CASSYSQQDGYTF
once,TRBJ1-2,TRBV10-3,-,TGTGCCATCAGTGCCGGGCAGGGTAGCGGCTACACCTTC,CAISAGQGSGYTF
-,TRBJ1-2,TRBV30,TRBD1,TGTGCCTGGACCCCGGACAGGGACTATGGCTACACCTTC,CAWTPDRDYGYTF
once,TRBJ2-5,TRBV21-1,-,TGTGCCAGCAGCAAAGCGGTCCGGGACAGGCTCCCTCAAGAGACCCAGTACTTC,CASSKAVRDRLPQETQYF
-,TRBJ2-7,TRBV29-1,TRBD1,TGCAGCGTTGAAAAGGGCAGGGGGCGCGAGCAGTACTTC,CSVEKGRGREQYF
-,TRBJ2-1,TRBV5-1,TRBD2,TGCGCCAGCAGTCCCGGGACTATTGGGATGTTGGGGTTCTTC,CASSPGTIGMLGFF
-,TRBJ2-1,TRBV6-1,-,TGTGCCAGCAGTGATCTCGGGGTGACTTCCTACAATGAGCAGTTCTTC,CASSDLGVTSYNEQFF
-,TRBJ2-1,TRBV5-1,-,TGCGCCAGCAGCTCTTGGCCCACCGGGGAGGCTGCCAGAGACAATGAGCAGTTCTTC,CASSSWPTGEAARDNEQFF
-,TRBJ2-3,TRBV9,TRBD2,TGTGCCAGCAGCGGACCGGGACTAGGTGCAGATACGCAGTATTTT,CASSGPGLGADTQYF
-,TRBJ1-4,TRBV5-1,-,TGCGCCAGCAGCTTGGGCAGTAATGAAAAACTGTTTTTT,CASSLGSNEKLFF
-,TRBJ2-1,TRBV6-5,-,TGTGCCAGCAGTTACGAGGGGACACCAATCTACAATGAGCAGTTCTTC,CASSYEGTPIYNEQFF
-,TRBJ1-2,TRBV29-1,TRBD1,TGCAGCGGGGGGACAGGGGGCGACTATGGCTACACCTTC,CSGGTGGDYGYTF
-,TRBJ1-2,TRBV7-2,TRBD1,TGTGCCAGCAGTCCTTGGACAGGCTATGGCTACACCTTC,CASSPWTGYGYTF
-,TRBJ1-5,TRBV5-1,TRBD1,TGCGCCAGCAGCTTGGAAGGACAGGAAAATCAGCCCCAGCATTTT,CASSLEGQENQPQHF
-,TRBJ2-5,TRBV27,TRBD2,TGTGCCAGCCATAAAGCGGGACTAGCGGGGCGGGAGACCCAGTACTTC,CASHKAGLAGRETQYF
-,TRBJ2-1,TRBV11-3,-,TGTGCCAGCAGCCCTGGGACCTTTGGGGGCGATGAGCAGTTCTTC,CASSPGTFGGDEQFF
-,TRBJ2-7,TRBV6-5,-,TGTGCCAGCAGCTTAACTAGACTGATGGCCCACGAGCAGTACTTC,CASSLTRLMAHEQYF
-,TRBJ1-1,TRBV2,-,TGTGCCAGCAGTAGCGAGGGCGCGGTTGGGACTGAAGCTTTCTTT,CASSSEGAVGTEAFF
-,TRBJ2-3,TRBV9,-,TGTGCCAGCAGCGTAGAACCAGGCCTCACAGATACGCAGTATTTT,CASSVEPGLTDTQYF